This TCR beta chain was sequenced in a study of molecular identifiers for immune sequencing clone quantification. Bulk libraries came from a prior protocol with listed TCR primers. TCRdb re-analysed the PCR reads in MiXCR, keeping a single row per CDR3 protein. Among approximately 97,000 distinct CDR3 sequences listed, around 30% were seen once. Sequencing used naive CD8+ T cells from blood, with Jurkat cell RNA spiked in. The sample's subset: FACS-sorted CD8+CD4-CCR7+CD45RA+ naive T cells. The source is a human donor in good health. Some libraries in this study had Jurkat cell RNA spiked in.

CDR3 in amino acids: CASSYGTGLRTGELFF. The CDR3 coding sequence is TGTGCCAGCAGCTACGGGACAGGACTTCGGACCGGGGAGCTGTTTTTT. The chain joins TRBV14 to TRBJ2-2, with TRBD1 identical over 8 bases. This CDR3 is built from 16 residues. V was pared by 5 bases and J by 5 bases, with 10 bases of the junction left unmatched. Per germline, CDR1 SGHDN and CDR2 FVKESK.